This passage covers 16 T cell receptor beta chains from one sample sequenced in a study of shared clonotypes between healthy human individuals. Cells designated naive CD8 were CD45RO-negative and were positively selected for CCR7, with terminally differentiated effector memory CD45RA+ cells excluded. The data were produced by immunoSEQ multiplex PCR, yet TCRdb's version contains in-frame clones alone and is incomplete. Of about 2.2 million clones in the sample, around 93% were seen once. The specimen was naive CD8+ T cells from PBMCs. The receptor source for this set is a man younger than 35 in good health. Some clones in this sample may be carry-over from other donors' samples.

The chain uses TRBV7-2 and TRBJ1-3; no reliable D call. Per the germline V gene, CDR1 is SGHTA and CDR2 is FQGNSA. This CDR3 comprises 14 residues. The V end was cut by 3 bases, the J end by 3 bases, with 9 bases between. The CDR3 DNA follows: TGTGCCAGCAGCTTGGTCGGGGTTGGAAACACCATATATTTT. It is translated as CASSLVGVGNTIYF.

The rearrangement links TRBV14 to TRBJ2-1; D might be TRBD2 (5 bases). The CDR3 has 14 residues. The V end was cut by 7 bases, the J end by 4 bases, with 14 bases between. The V gene's germline CDR1 is SGHDN and CDR2 FVKESK. The CDR3 loop reads CASTPGLEYNEQFF. The CDR3 nucleotides are TGTGCCAGCACCCCCGGACTTGAATACAATGAGCAGTTCTTC.

The rearrangement uses TRBV4-1 and TRBJ1-2; D unclear. The germline V gene encodes CDR1 MGHRA and CDR2 YSYEKL. The CDR3 sequence is 11 residues long. The V gene lost 5 bases and the J gene lost 4 bases, with 5 bases spanning the gap. DNA for the CDR3: TGCGCCAGCAGCTCGTCCTATGGCTACACCTTC. This encodes CASSSSYGYTF.

The CDR3 reads CTSSQQGVRQPQHF. CDR3 coding DNA: TGCACCAGCAGCCAACAAGGGGTAAGGCAGCCCCAGCATTTT. J is TRBJ1-5 and V is TRBV1; the listed D gene, TRBD1, was not tested against the DNA. TRBV1 is a known pseudogene. This CDR3 contains 14 residues.

The V call is TRBV29-1, the J call TRBJ2-1; TRBD2 aligns across 8 bases. This CDR3 has 14 amino acids. In germline, CDR1 is SQVTM, CDR2 ANQGSEA. The J segment lost 4 bases and the V segment lost 3 bases, leaving 5 bases of the junction unmatched. CDR3 sequence (DNA): TGCAGCGTTGATTCCGGGACTAGATACAATGAGCAGTTCTTC. Protein sequence: CSVDSGTRYNEQFF.

DNA of the CDR3: TGTGCCTGGAGTGTACAGGGGAGCGACGAGCAGTACTTC. Its translation: CAWSVQGSDEQYF. The V call is TRBV30, the J call TRBJ2-7, with 7 bases lining up with TRBD1. J lost 5 bases, V lost 0 bases, and 4 bases had no gene match. The CDR3 totals 13 residues. Per the germline V gene, CDR1 is GTSNPN and CDR2 is SVGIG (reference sequence).

This chain joins TRBV7-9 and TRBJ2-1; a possible D gene is TRBD2 (5 bases). The CDR3 totals 16 residues. V was pared by 2 bases and J by 0 bases, with 11 bases between. Germline V gene sequence: CDR1 SEHNR, CDR2 FQNEAQ (reference sequence). DNA for the CDR3: TGTGCCAGCAGCTTACCAGGACTGGACTCCTACAATGAGCAGTTCTTC. Protein sequence: CASSLPGLDSYNEQFF.

Of note for this clone: Other DNA sequences within the sample encode an identical CDR3. The chain uses TRBV11-2 and TRBJ2-7; TRBD1 might be the D (5 bases). Germline CDR1 SGHAT, CDR2 FQNNGV. Trimming removed 1 base from V and 3 bases from J, with 13 bases in between. There are 15 residues in the CDR3. This chain's CDR3 is CASSLARGPFYEQYF. CDR3 nucleotide sequence: TGTGCCAGCAGCTTAGCAAGGGGCCCCTTCTACGAGCAGTACTTC.

The chain joins TRBV11-2 to TRBJ2-1; 9 nucleotides line up with TRBD2. Germline V gives CDR1 SGHAT, CDR2 FQNNGV. The CDR3 has 18 residues. J was trimmed by 2 bases and V by 1 base; bases with no gene match: 9. CDR3 in DNA: TGTGCCAGCAGCTTAGGCCCTGGGGCGGGAGGGCCCTACAATGAGCAGTTCTTC. Its protein is CASSLGPGAGGPYNEQFF.

V is TRBV28 and J is TRBJ2-1; 12 positions match TRBD2. Unmatched junction bases numbered 4, after V lost 6 bases and J lost 4 bases. Per the germline V gene, CDR1 is MDHEN and CDR2 is SYDVKM. The CDR3 runs 15 residues. CDR3 region: CASRRTSGAYNEQFF. The CDR3 DNA sequence: TGTGCCAGCAGGCGGACTAGCGGGGCTTACAATGAGCAGTTCTTC.

The rearrangement joins TRBV2 to TRBJ2-1; TRBD1 aligns across 7 bases. V trimming: 6 bases; J trimming: 0 bases; junction bases outside the gene matches: 5. The CDR3 runs 15 residues. Germline V gives CDR1 SNHLY, CDR2 FYNNEI. The CDR3 bases are TGTGCCAGCAGAACAGGGGACCGCTCCTACAATGAGCAGTTCTTC. Amino acid sequence: CASRTGDRSYNEQFF.

The chain employs TRBV6-5 and TRBJ1-5; no clear D. Germline V gene sequence: CDR1 MNHEY, CDR2 SVGAGI. This CDR3 has 14 residues. Trimming cost V 5 bases and J 0 bases, with 8 bases left between them. This CDR3 reads CASSDKDSNQPQHF. The CDR3 nucleotides read TGTGCCAGCAGTGACAAAGATAGCAATCAGCCCCAGCATTTT.

J is TRBJ1-5 and V is TRBV7-2; no firm D call. In germline, CDR1 is SGHTA, CDR2 FQGNSA. V was clipped by 1 base and J by 2 bases, with 12 bases between them. This CDR3 comprises 16 residues. The CDR3 coding sequence is TGTGCCAGCAGCTTAGTTCCGGGCTCCCGCAATCAGCCCCAGCATTTT. Its translation is CASSLVPGSRNQPQHF.

On this clone itself: At one boundary the junction diverges from the germline segment, which might be a read error. The V and J genes are TRBV7-8 and TRBJ1-5; 9 bases agree with TRBD1. CDR1 and CDR2 (germline): SGHVS, FQNEAQ. This CDR3 comprises 14 residues. In DNA form, the CDR3 reads TGTGCCAGCAGCTCGGGACAGGGCTATCAGCCCCGGCATTTT. Translated, it gives CASSSGQGYQPRHF. Full variable domain (remainder filled in from reference TRBV7-8 and TRBJ1-5): GAGVSQSPRYKVAKRGQDVALRCDPISGHVSLFWYQQALGQGPEFLTYFQNEAQLDKSGLPSDRFFAERPEGSVSTLKIQRTQQEDSAVYLCASSSGQGYQPRHFGDGTRLSIL.

This sequence joins TRBV9 and TRBJ2-1; 9 bases fit TRBD2. This CDR3 spans 18 amino acids. Germline V gene lookup returns CDR1 SGDLS and CDR2 YYNGEE. With 0 bases clipped from V and 5 bases from J, the junction kept 12 bases outside the gene matches. CDR3 in amino acids: CASSVEFLAGFGDNEQFF. In DNA form, the CDR3 reads TGTGCCAGCAGCGTAGAGTTCCTAGCGGGATTTGGAGACAATGAGCAGTTCTTC.

This clone was detected once. This rearrangement joins TRBV7-9 to TRBJ2-6; weak D call: TRBD1 (6 bases). The CDR3 contains 19 residues. Germline CDR1 and CDR2: SEHNR and FQNEAQ (reference sequence). The V end was cut by 2 bases, the J end by 0 bases, with 17 bases between. The CDR3 here is CASSLPRDKHSSGANVLTF. Written as DNA, the CDR3 is TGTGCCAGCAGCTTACCCCGGGACAAGCATAGCTCTGGGGCCAACGTCCTGACTTTC.